These T cell receptor beta chains were read from a single sample in a study of graft-versus-host responses after intestinal transplantation. Profiling relied on immunoSEQ multiplex PCR, and the TCRdb table lists in-frame clones only, not all of them. The sample records 100,000 to 120,000 clones, roughly 93% being singletons. These TCRs are of unknown antigen specificity. This specimen was unstimulated CD8+ T cells sorted from spleen or lymph node cells, taken before intestinal transplant. These receptors were obtained from a human donor who received an intestinal transplant. Both conserved end residues are part of each CDR3. The order of the fields is J gene, D gene, clone size, V gene, CDR3 protein, CDR3 DNA. The D gene is left open where the match is weak. Clone sizes are given selectively: once, few, many, or a class where the clone is expanded.

j_gene: TRBJ2-5
d_gene: -
abundance: -
v_gene: TRBV7-8
CDR3aa: CASSLPRGYSTKETQYF
CDR3nt: TGTGCCAGCAGCTTACCACGCGGTTACTCGACGAAAGAGACCCAGTACTTC

j_gene: TRBJ2-3
d_gene: TRBD2
abundance: -
v_gene: TRBV29-1
CDR3aa: CSVEGTSGAPTDTQYF
CDR3nt: TGCAGCGTTGAGGGGACTAGCGGAGCACCCACAGATACGCAGTATTTT

j_gene: TRBJ2-1
d_gene: -
abundance: -
v_gene: TRBV7-3
CDR3aa: CASSLIAGGYNEQFF
CDR3nt: TGTGCCAGCAGCTTAATTGCGGGTGGATACAATGAGCAGTTCTTC

j_gene: TRBJ2-1
d_gene: TRBD2
abundance: -
v_gene: TRBV7-3
CDR3aa: CASSLGLAGGSSYNEQFF
CDR3nt: TGTGCCAGCAGCTTAGGGCTAGCGGGAGGGAGCTCCTACAATGAGCAGTTCTTC

j_gene: TRBJ1-1
d_gene: -
abundance: -
v_gene: TRBV4-2
CDR3aa: CASSPNRGVGTEAFF
CDR3nt: TGTGCCAGCAGCCCCAATCGAGGGGTCGGGACTGAAGCTTTCTTT

j_gene: TRBJ1-1
d_gene: -
abundance: -
v_gene: TRBV7-3
CDR3aa: CASSPNPQGLNTEAFF
CDR3nt: TGTGCCAGCAGTCCTAACCCACAGGGTTTGAACACTGAAGCTTTCTTT

j_gene: TRBJ1-5
d_gene: -
abundance: -
v_gene: TRBV5-1
CDR3aa: CASSLEGGRSNQPQHF
CDR3nt: TGCGCCAGCAGCTTGGAAGGAGGCCGTAGCAATCAGCCCCAGCATTTT

j_gene: TRBJ2-3
d_gene: -
abundance: once
v_gene: TRBV2
CDR3aa: CATRTARSTDTQYF
CDR3nt: TGTGCCACCCGGACGGCCAGAAGCACAGATACGCAGTATTTT

j_gene: TRBJ2-7
d_gene: -
abundance: -
v_gene: TRBV28
CDR3aa: CASSLWGGGADEQYF
CDR3nt: TGTGCCAGCAGTTTATGGGGTGGGGGGGCGGACGAGCAGTACTTC

j_gene: TRBJ2-5
d_gene: -
abundance: -
v_gene: TRBV9
CDR3aa: CASSASGTRKETQYF
CDR3nt: TGTGCCAGCAGCGCCTCCGGGACAAGGAAAGAGACCCAGTACTTC

j_gene: TRBJ1-2
d_gene: -
abundance: -
v_gene: TRBV6-1
CDR3aa: CASSEALWLKDGYTF
CDR3nt: TGTGCCAGCAGTGAAGCGCTTTGGTTGAAGGATGGCTACACCTTC

j_gene: TRBJ2-7
d_gene: -
abundance: -
v_gene: TRBV27
CDR3aa: CASGHYEQYF
CDR3nt: TGTGCCAGCGGGCACTACGAGCAGTACTTC

j_gene: TRBJ2-3
d_gene: TRBD1
abundance: -
v_gene: TRBV11-2
CDR3aa: CASSFGIQGAADTQYF
CDR3nt: TGTGCCAGCAGCTTTGGGATCCAGGGGGCGGCAGATACGCAGTATTTT

j_gene: TRBJ1-4
d_gene: -
abundance: -
v_gene: TRBV28
CDR3aa: CASSLGARDEKLFF
CDR3nt: TGTGCCAGCAGTCTGGGGGCGCGGGATGAAAAACTGTTTTTT

j_gene: TRBJ2-7
d_gene: -
abundance: -
v_gene: TRBV7-2
CDR3aa: CASSHGGAYEQYF
CDR3nt: TGTGCCAGCAGCCACGGGGGCGCCTACGAGCAGTACTTC

j_gene: TRBJ1-1
d_gene: TRBD1
abundance: -
v_gene: TRBV9
CDR3aa: CASSPRQGMNTEAFF
CDR3nt: TGTGCCAGCAGCCCCCGACAGGGAATGAACACTGAAGCTTTCTTT

j_gene: TRBJ2-1
d_gene: -
abundance: -
v_gene: TRBV28
CDR3aa: CASSPHQPQQVLRYNEQFF
CDR3nt: TGTGCCAGCAGCCCTCACCAACCGCAACAGGTCCTTCGCTACAATGAGCAGTTCTTC

j_gene: TRBJ1-5
d_gene: TRBD1
abundance: -
v_gene: TRBV27
CDR3aa: CASRLTGINQPQHF
CDR3nt: TGTGCCAGCAGGCTGACAGGGATTAATCAGCCCCAGCATTTT

j_gene: TRBJ2-7
d_gene: TRBD1
abundance: -
v_gene: TRBV9
CDR3aa: CASSVGTGAYEQYF
CDR3nt: TGTGCCAGCAGCGTAGGGACAGGGGCGTACGAGCAGTACTTC

j_gene: TRBJ2-7
d_gene: TRBD2
abundance: -
v_gene: TRBV27
CDR3aa: CASSPSASGSYEQYF
CDR3nt: TGTGCCAGCAGTCCATCGGCTAGCGGGAGTTACGAGCAGTACTTC

j_gene: TRBJ1-2
d_gene: -
abundance: -
v_gene: TRBV2
CDR3aa: CASSEAAQYTF
CDR3nt: TGTGCCAGCAGTGAGGCAGCCCAGTACACCTTC

j_gene: TRBJ2-7
d_gene: -
abundance: once
v_gene: TRBV4-1
CDR3aa: CASSQIPESSYEQYF
CDR3nt: TGCGCCAGCAGCCAAATCCCGGAGAGCTCCTACGAGCAGTACTTC

j_gene: TRBJ2-7
d_gene: -
abundance: -
v_gene: TRBV6-5
CDR3aa: CASSYRSGSFYEQYF
CDR3nt: TGTGCCAGCAGCTACCGTAGCGGATCCTTCTACGAGCAGTACTTC

j_gene: TRBJ2-7
d_gene: TRBD1
abundance: -
v_gene: TRBV7-2
CDR3aa: CASSLTGEPYEQYF
CDR3nt: TGTGCCAGCAGCTTGACAGGGGAGCCCTACGAGCAGTACTTC

j_gene: TRBJ2-5
d_gene: TRBD2
abundance: once
v_gene: TRBV19
CDR3aa: CASSITSGSRETQYF
CDR3nt: TGTGCCAGTAGTATTACTAGCGGGAGTAGGGAGACCCAGTACTTC

j_gene: TRBJ1-2
d_gene: TRBD1
abundance: once
v_gene: TRBV28
CDR3aa: CASSTTGDRGFLYYGYTF
CDR3nt: TGTGCCAGCAGTACTACCGGGGACAGGGGATTTCTCTACTATGGCTACACCTTC

j_gene: TRBJ2-7
d_gene: TRBD2
abundance: -
v_gene: TRBV5-4
CDR3aa: CASSSGTRIYEQYF
CDR3nt: TGTGCCAGCAGCTCCGGGACTAGGATCTACGAGCAGTACTTC

j_gene: TRBJ2-3
d_gene: TRBD2
abundance: -
v_gene: TRBV9
CDR3aa: CASSVGLAYAAPRYF
CDR3nt: TGTGCCAGCAGCGTGGGACTAGCCTATGCCGCGCCGCGGTATTTT